A single sample gave rise to the 21 T cell receptor beta chains below, sequenced in a study of cytomegalovirus exposure and HLA in healthy donors. This PCR relied on a set of 60 Vbeta primers and 13 Jbeta primers. Assay used: immunoSEQ multiplex PCR; TCRdb lists only in-frame clones, some missing. The sample table includes some 200,000 clones. Sequencing input: PBMCs. These receptors came from a woman in her late teens or twenties in good health and CMV-seropositive.

The chain carries TRBV2 and TRBJ1-2; perhaps TRBD1 as D (6 bases). The CDR3 has 14 amino acids. Germline CDR1 reads SNHLY; CDR2 reads FYNNEI. V lost 4 bases and J lost 7, with 16 bases in between. The CDR3: CASSVGAGSVGYTF. In nucleotides, the CDR3 is TGTGCCAGCAGTGTGGGGGCAGGGAGTGTTGGCTACACCTTC. Complete variable domain (other parts from reference TRBV2 and TRBJ1-2): EPEVTQTPSHQVTQMGQEVILRCVPISNHLYFYWYRQILGQKVEFLVSFYNNEISEKSEIFDDQFSVERPDGSNFTLKIRSTKLEDSAMYFCASSVGAGSVGYTFGSGTRLTVV.

The chain carries TRBV5-1 and TRBJ1-1, with D unresolved. The CDR3 contains 13 residues. Germline V lookup: CDR1 SGHRS, CDR2 YFSETQ. Between the trimmed V and J ends, which lost 0 bases and 0 bases, there was a span of 3 bases. Here the CDR3 DNA reads TGCGCCAGCAGCTTGGCCGTGAACACTGAAGCTTTCTTT. Its protein product is CASSLAVNTEAFF.

V usage is TRBV13 and J usage is TRBJ2-5; 9 positions match TRBD1. Per the germline V gene, CDR1 is PRHDT and CDR2 is FYEKMQ (reference sequence). V gave up 5 bases and J gave up 4 bases; unmatched junction bases: 5. There are 14 residues in the CDR3. The CDR3 DNA is TGTGCCAGCAGCCTCGGGACAGGGTCAGAGACCCAGTACTTC. It translates to CASSLGTGSETQYF. The full variable domain, in which reference TRBV13 and TRBJ2-5 provide the parts outside the CDR3, is AAGVIQSPRHLIKEKRETATLKCYPIPRHDTVYWYQQGPGQDPQFLISFYEKMQSDKGSIPDRFSAQQFSDYHSELNMSSLELGDSALYFCASSLGTGSETQYFGPGTRLLVL.

The V call is TRBV6-4, the J call TRBJ2-1; 13 bases map to TRBD2. Germline assignment: CDR1 MRHNA and CDR2 SNTAGT. The CDR3 is 16 amino acids. The V gene end was trimmed by 4 bases and the J gene end by 4 bases; junction bases not matched to a gene: 4. The CDR3 loop is CASSGGTSGMYNEQFF. The CDR3 nucleotides read TGTGCCAGCAGTGGTGGGACTAGCGGGATGTACAATGAGCAGTTCTTC.

The chain combines TRBV10-1 with TRBJ1-2; D perhaps matches TRBD1 (6 bases). V shed 3 bases and J shed 8 bases, with 13 bases lying between them. Germline assignment: CDR1 WNHNN and CDR2 SYGVQD (reference sequence). The CDR3 has 13 residues. CDR3 region: CASSEYLQGGYTF. As DNA, the CDR3 is TGCGCCAGCAGTGAATACTTACAGGGCGGCTACACCTTC.

V is TRBV2 and J is TRBJ2-3, with 8 bases matching TRBD2. Looked up from germline, CDR1 is SNHLY and CDR2 is FYNNEI. The CDR3 has 16 amino acids. With V trimmed by 3 bases and J by 1 base, 6 bases remained unmatched. The CDR3 sequence: CASSDPRRGGTDTQYF. CDR3 DNA: TGTGCCAGCAGTGACCCCCGGCGGGGGGGCACAGATACGCAGTATTTT.

The chain uses TRBV2 and TRBJ1-4, with 8 bases fitting TRBD1. Looked up from germline, CDR1 is SNHLY and CDR2 is FYNNEI. Losses at the gene ends were 6 bases for V and 8 bases for J; bases not matched to a gene: 8. The CDR3 has 14 amino acids. The CDR3 nucleotides read TGTGCCAGCAGACAGGGGGGTAATTCGGAAAAACTGTTTTTT. This encodes CASRQGGNSEKLFF. Looking up the rest from reference TRBV2 and TRBJ1-4 gives the full variable domain: EPEVTQTPSHQVTQMGQEVILRCVPISNHLYFYWYRQILGQKVEFLVSFYNNEISEKSEIFDDQFSVERPDGSNFTLKIRSTKLEDSAMYFCASRQGGNSEKLFFGSGTQLSVL.

This rearrangement joins TRBV10-1 to TRBJ2-5; TRBD2 matches 9 bases. The CDR3 contains 15 residues. Germline V lookup: CDR1 WNHNN, CDR2 SYGVQD (reference sequence). J lost 5 bases, V lost 8 bases, and 12 bases had no gene match. CDR3 in amino acids: CASPAGGRAWETQYF. CDR3 bases: TGCGCCAGCCCCGCGGGGGGGCGAGCTTGGGAGACCCAGTACTTC.

The genes are TRBV7-2 and TRBJ1-5; the D is unclear. The ends were cut back, 1 base at V and 7 bases at J, with 14 bases in the middle. The CDR3 loop spans 15 amino acids. Germline lookup yields CDR1 SGHTA and CDR2 FQGNSA. CDR3 protein: CASSLGVSAEQPQHF. CDR3 DNA: TGTGCCAGCAGCTTAGGGGTATCAGCGGAGCAGCCCCAGCATTTT.

The chain has TRBV19 and TRBJ2-1; TRBD2 might be the D (7 bases). CDR1 is LNHDA and CDR2 is SQIVND in the germline V gene (reference sequence). The V and J ends lost 0 bases and 3 bases respectively, with 15 bases between them. The CDR3 is made up of 17 amino acids. As DNA, the CDR3 is TGTGCCAGTAGTATAGAGGGGAGGGGACACCTCTACAATGAGCAGTTCTTC. Protein product: CASSIEGRGHLYNEQFF.

The rearrangement joins TRBV7-2 to TRBJ2-7; D is ambiguous. The CDR3 sequence is 15 residues long. CDR1 SGHTA and CDR2 FQGNSA come from the germline V gene. V was trimmed by 7 bases and J by 0 bases, leaving 16 bases between them. The CDR3 protein is CASTEFLGSSYEQYF. DNA for the CDR3: TGTGCCAGCACCGAATTCCTAGGCAGCTCCTACGAGCAGTACTTC. Combining the CDR3 with reference TRBV7-2 and TRBJ2-7 gives the whole variable domain GAGVSQSPSNKVTEKGKDVELRCDPISGHTALYWYRQSLGQGLEFLIYFQGNSAPDKSGLPSDRFSAERTGGSVSTLTIQRTQQEDSAVYLCASTEFLGSSYEQYFGPGTRLTVT.

The V call is TRBV28, the J call TRBJ1-2; D is unresolved. Germline lookup yields CDR1 MDHEN and CDR2 SYDVKM. CDR3 length equals 15 residues. Trimming cost V 3 bases and J 0 bases, with 11 bases left between them. The CDR3 is CASSLLVGANYGYTF. CDR3 bases: TGTGCCAGCAGTTTGTTGGTCGGGGCTAACTATGGCTACACCTTC.

The rearrangement uses TRBV5-1 and TRBJ2-7; TRBD2 aligns across 8 bases. V was clipped by 0 bases and J by 3 bases; unmatched bases: 5. Germline V gene sequence: CDR1 SGHRS, CDR2 YFSETQ. The CDR3 loop spans 15 amino acids. CDR3 nucleotides: TGCGCCAGCAGCTTGGACCTAGCGGGTGGCTACGAGCAGTACTTC. Protein: CASSLDLAGGYEQYF.

The gene calls are TRBV2 and TRBJ2-7; 10 bases are a match to TRBD2. The CDR3 is made up of 15 amino acids. Germline V gene data show CDR1 as SNHLY and CDR2 as FYNNEI. The junction had 7 bases not matched to a gene; V was cut back by 4 bases and J by 4 bases. This chain's CDR3 is CASSAPGLAFYEQYF. Written as DNA, the CDR3 is TGTGCCAGCAGTGCACCGGGACTAGCGTTTTACGAGCAGTACTTC.

The V gene is TRBV5-1, the J gene TRBJ1-1, with D perhaps TRBD1 (5 bases). Germline V gene sequence: CDR1 SGHRS, CDR2 YFSETQ. The V gene lost 0 bases and the J gene lost 1 base, with 16 bases spanning the gap. The CDR3 spans 17 residues. CDR3 region: CASSLGVTAGGNTEAFF. In DNA form, the CDR3 reads TGCGCCAGCAGCTTGGGTGTGACAGCGGGCGGGAACACTGAAGCTTTCTTT.

The genes are TRBV6-1 and TRBJ2-7; no clear D gene. The germline V gene encodes CDR1 MNHNS and CDR2 SASEGT. The CDR3 totals 13 residues. V dropped 2 bases and J dropped 3 bases, with 8 bases sitting between them. CDR3: CASSESQFYEQYF. In DNA, the CDR3 is TGTGCCAGCAGTGAAAGTCAGTTCTACGAGCAGTACTTC.

The chain has TRBV11-2 and TRBJ2-7; 8 positions match TRBD2. The CDR3 covers 14 residues. Germline loops: CDR1 SGHAT, CDR2 FQNNGV. The ends lost 1 base at V and 7 bases at J; junction bases unmatched: 6. The CDR3 is CASSLAGGPSEQYF. Here the CDR3 DNA reads TGTGCCAGCAGCTTAGCGGGAGGGCCGTCGGAGCAGTACTTC.

The gene calls are TRBV5-6 and TRBJ2-5; 14 nucleotides align to TRBD2. With V trimmed by 3 bases and J by 2 bases, 9 bases remained unmatched. The CDR3 is 18 residues long. Germline-derived CDR1 and CDR2 are SGHDT and YYEEEE. The CDR3 loop is CASSSGLAGGFGQETQYF. The DNA for the CDR3 is TGTGCCAGCAGCTCCGGACTAGCGGGGGGTTTTGGGCAAGAGACCCAGTACTTC.

The chain uses TRBV6-5 and TRBJ1-1; D is ambiguous. The CDR3 is 11 amino acids. The germline gives CDR1 MNHEY, CDR2 SVGAGI. V lost 2 bases, J lost 10 bases, and 8 bases lay in between. The CDR3: CASSYGRLAFF. CDR3 in DNA: TGTGCCAGCAGTTACGGCAGGTTAGCTTTCTTT.

CDR3 DNA sequence: TGCAGCGTTGATGGGGCGCGGGGGGGGCACAATGAGCAGTTCTTC. It specifies CSVDGARGGHNEQFF. V gene TRBV29-1 combines with J gene TRBJ2-1, with 9 bases aligning to TRBD2. CDR3 length: 15 amino acids. With 3 bases clipped from V and 5 bases from J, the junction kept 8 bases outside the gene matches. The V gene's germline CDR1 is SQVTM and CDR2 ANQGSEA.

The chain is built from TRBV6-5 and TRBJ2-7; perhaps TRBD2 as D (5 bases). Germline lookup yields CDR1 MNHEY and CDR2 SVGAGI. V was clipped by 2 bases and J by 1 base, with 9 bases between them. The CDR3 length is 14 residues. DNA of the CDR3: TGTGCCAGCAGTTACAACGAGGGTTCCTACGAGCAGTACTTC. Protein: CASSYNEGSYEQYF.